A selection of T cell receptor beta chains follows, all from one sample in a study of blood T cell dynamics during melanoma immunotherapy. Clones were sequenced by immunoSEQ multiplex PCR, and TCRdb holds only the in-frame ones, with some missing. Of 25,000 to 35,000 clones in the sample, over 70% were seen once. The input for sequencing was blood, taken from a patient treated with checkpoint blockade. Every receptor here comes from a human donor with melanoma. Both conserved end residues are trimmed from each CDR3. Fields, in order: CDR3 protein, clone size, J gene, D gene, CDR3 length, V gene. A D gene is named only where the DNA matches it firmly. Clone size is not always given. Where it is, it says once, few, many or a class for expanded clones.

ASSISASGYQETQY | NA | TRBJ2-5 | TRBD2 | 14 | TRBV19
ASSARGTGANTGELF | NA | TRBJ2-2 | TRBD1 | 15 | TRBV5-1
ASSQDRTDLPYEQY | large | TRBJ2-7 | NA | 14 | TRBV4-2
ASSKTGKLEAF | NA | TRBJ1-1 | NA | 11 | TRBV5-4
ASSSRGWNAEAF | NA | TRBJ1-1 | NA | 12 | TRBV27
ASGLWGEQF | NA | TRBJ2-1 | NA | 9 | TRBV19
ASSSDLIQH | once | TRBJ1-5 | NA | 9 | TRBV7-2
ASSQILRGGYEQY | NA | TRBJ2-7 | NA | 13 | TRBV4-3
ASSPQGSSYNSPLH | NA | TRBJ1-6 | NA | 14 | TRBV7-2
ASSVGGDPTGELF | NA | TRBJ2-2 | NA | 13 | TRBV9
ASSLSEGTGDEQF | NA | TRBJ2-1 | TRBD1 | 13 | TRBV13
ASSLGDRGNNEQF | NA | TRBJ2-1 | TRBD1 | 13 | TRBV5-1
ASSIVGGREAF | NA | TRBJ1-1 | NA | 11 | TRBV19
AGSTGNAGANVLT | NA | TRBJ2-6 | NA | 13 | TRBV6-1
ASSVVAGVINEQF | few | TRBJ2-1 | NA | 13 | TRBV9
ASSLESGVFEKLF | few | TRBJ1-4 | NA | 13 | TRBV7-9
ASWGRTGAGYNEQF | few | TRBJ2-1 | TRBD1 | 14 | TRBV4-1
ATSSLGGSNQPQH | NA | TRBJ1-5 | NA | 13 | TRBV15
ASSFLGPSYEQY | NA | TRBJ2-7 | NA | 12 | TRBV5-6
SVEDGPRGRNT | NA | TRBJ1-2 | TRBD1 | 11 | TRBV29-1
ASSRGTGGEGEKLF | NA | TRBJ1-4 | TRBD1 | 14 | TRBV14
AWSARGGRGNQPQH | NA | TRBJ1-5 | TRBD1 | 14 | TRBV30
ASSYRAVLRYEQY | NA | TRBJ2-7 | NA | 13 | TRBV6-6
ASSPGRDRVDEQY | NA | TRBJ2-7 | TRBD1 | 13 | TRBV5-4
ASSFLDNTEAF | NA | TRBJ1-1 | NA | 11 | TRBV28
ASSFQDRETEQY | NA | TRBJ2-7 | TRBD1 | 12 | TRBV5-4
SVEQDGYEQY | NA | TRBJ2-7 | NA | 10 | TRBV29-1
ASSLAGTGVEEQY | NA | TRBJ2-7 | TRBD1 | 13 | TRBV5-5
ASRGGQGKAGELF | NA | TRBJ2-2 | TRBD1 | 13 | TRBV9
ASSLDGQVLNSPLH | NA | TRBJ1-6 | TRBD1 | 14 | TRBV7-2
AVEASGGSNEKLF | NA | TRBJ1-4 | NA | 13 | TRBV6-1
ASSPSRERQY | NA | TRBJ2-3 | NA | 10 | TRBV5-1
ASSFGGRNTGELF | NA | TRBJ2-2 | NA | 13 | TRBV28
ASSMGVPGTDTQY | NA | TRBJ2-3 | NA | 13 | TRBV19
ASSPESVQRRTDTQY | NA | TRBJ2-3 | NA | 15 | TRBV7-2
ASSQVVGGDKLF | NA | TRBJ1-4 | NA | 12 | TRBV6-5
ASKQGGNSPLH | NA | TRBJ1-6 | TRBD1 | 11 | TRBV2
ASSLELGDTQY | NA | TRBJ2-3 | NA | 11 | TRBV7-2
ASSQGQLSLNTEAF | NA | TRBJ1-1 | TRBD1 | 14 | TRBV5-6
ASSLAGTEAF | few | TRBJ1-1 | NA | 10 | TRBV13
ASSLDRGFSDQPQH | NA | TRBJ1-5 | TRBD1 | 14 | TRBV5-5
ASRTDLNTGELF | NA | TRBJ2-2 | NA | 12 | TRBV6-1
ATSMIRDQPQH | NA | TRBJ1-5 | NA | 11 | TRBV15
ASSLQAPGTGGIEKLF | once | TRBJ1-4 | TRBD1 | 16 | TRBV28
ASGLTGAGELF | NA | TRBJ2-2 | TRBD1 | 11 | TRBV12-5
ASTQLYRGLGVDTQY | once | TRBJ2-3 | TRBD1 | 15 | TRBV19
ASTRTANGYT | NA | TRBJ1-2 | NA | 10 | TRBV28
ASSPRGAYGYT | once | TRBJ1-2 | NA | 11 | TRBV18
ASSPDIRSGANVLT | NA | TRBJ2-6 | NA | 14 | TRBV7-9
ASTADTSGYT | NA | TRBJ1-2 | NA | 10 | TRBV6-6